A selection of T cell receptor beta chains follows, all from one sample in a study of CD8 T cells in ankylosing spondylitis. Each CDR3 protein is one row after TCRdb ran MiXCR on the 5' RACE reads. The data hold about 450,000 distinct CDR3 sequences, with 25% to 30% observed a single time. Source material: blood, either unsorted or a sorted T cell fraction (not recorded which). The receptor set was obtained from a male donor with ankylosing spondylitis. CDR3s include the opening cysteine and the closing phenylalanine or tryptophan. D genes are given only for firm matches. Clone size is shown for a subset of rows, as once, few, many or a class of expanded clone.

d_call: .
j_call: TRBJ1-5
clone_size: .
v_call: TRBV12-3/TRBV12-4
cdr3_nt: TGTGCCAGCAGTTTATCGGGGGATTGGGTCGATCAGCCCCAGCATTTT
cdr3_aa: CASSLSGDWVDQPQHF

d_call: .
j_call: TRBJ2-5
clone_size: few
v_call: TRBV5-1
cdr3_nt: TGCGCCAGCAGCTTGGACGCGCGCACAGAGACCCAGTACTTC
cdr3_aa: CASSLDARTETQYF

d_call: TRBD1
j_call: TRBJ2-3
clone_size: .
v_call: TRBV10-1
cdr3_nt: TGCGCCAGCAGTAGGACAGGCGACACAGATACGCAGTATTTT
cdr3_aa: CASSRTGDTDTQYF

d_call: .
j_call: TRBJ2-6
clone_size: .
v_call: TRBV7-9
cdr3_nt: TGTGCCAGCAGCTTTGTAAGGGCGACCAGGGCCAACGTCCTGACTTTC
cdr3_aa: CASSFVRATRANVLTF

d_call: TRBD1
j_call: TRBJ1-1
clone_size: .
v_call: TRBV5-1
cdr3_nt: TGCGCCAGCAGCGGACAAGACAGGGGAAACACTGAAGCTTTCTTT
cdr3_aa: CASSGQDRGNTEAFF

d_call: .
j_call: TRBJ2-2
clone_size: few
v_call: TRBV7-9
cdr3_nt: TGTGCCAGCAGCGGGCAGGGGATCACCGGGGAGCTGTTTTTT
cdr3_aa: CASSGQGITGELFF

d_call: .
j_call: TRBJ1-5
clone_size: .
v_call: TRBV7-9
cdr3_nt: TGTGCCAGCAGCTTAGGATCAGATCATCAGCCCCAGCATTTT
cdr3_aa: CASSLGSDHQPQHF

d_call: .
j_call: TRBJ2-7
clone_size: few
v_call: TRBV2
cdr3_nt: TGTGCCAGCAGTGTAGCAGGGGCCGAGCAGTACTTC
cdr3_aa: CASSVAGAEQYF

d_call: .
j_call: TRBJ1-5
clone_size: .
v_call: TRBV25-1
cdr3_nt: TGTGCCAGCAGTGACAGGGTTAGCAATCAGCCCCAGCATTTT
cdr3_aa: CASSDRVSNQPQHF

d_call: TRBD2
j_call: TRBJ2-7
clone_size: once
v_call: TRBV7-9
cdr3_nt: TGTGCCAGCAGCTCGGGGACTAGCCTCATCGAGCAGTACTTC
cdr3_aa: CASSSGTSLIEQYF

d_call: TRBD2
j_call: TRBJ2-1
clone_size: few
v_call: TRBV15
cdr3_nt: TGTGCCACCAGCAGAGACTTGACTAGCGGGAGGTATGAGCAGTTCTTC
cdr3_aa: CATSRDLTSGRYEQFF

d_call: TRBD2
j_call: TRBJ2-2
clone_size: few
v_call: TRBV4-2
cdr3_nt: TGTGCCAGCAGCCGCGAGAGTTCGGCGGGAGGGCCCGGGGAGCTGTTTTTT
cdr3_aa: CASSRESSAGGPGELFF

d_call: TRBD2
j_call: TRBJ2-3
clone_size: .
v_call: TRBV3-1
cdr3_nt: TGTGCCAGCAGCCAAGGTACTAGCGACAAGGGGTTCACGCAGTATTTT
cdr3_aa: CASSQGTSDKGFTQYF

d_call: .
j_call: TRBJ1-5
clone_size: .
v_call: TRBV20-1
cdr3_nt: TGCAGTGCTATTCGGGTAGGACGGCAGCCCCAGCATTTT
cdr3_aa: CSAIRVGRQPQHF

d_call: TRBD1
j_call: TRBJ1-2
clone_size: few
v_call: TRBV19
cdr3_nt: TGTGCCAGTAACAGCGGACAGGGGGATGGCTACACCTTC
cdr3_aa: CASNSGQGDGYTF

d_call: TRBD1
j_call: TRBJ1-4
clone_size: few
v_call: TRBV24-1
cdr3_nt: TGTGCCACCAGTGATTCGACAGGGTATTCTAATGAAAAACTGTTTTTT
cdr3_aa: CATSDSTGYSNEKLFF

d_call: .
j_call: TRBJ1-1
clone_size: .
v_call: TRBV11-2
cdr3_nt: TGTGCCAGCAGCTTAAGCACGGTGAACACTGAAGCTTTCTTT
cdr3_aa: CASSLSTVNTEAFF

d_call: .
j_call: TRBJ1-5
clone_size: .
v_call: TRBV2
cdr3_nt: TGTGCCAGCGGGGGGACTTATAGCAATCAGCCCCAGCATTTT
cdr3_aa: CASGGTYSNQPQHF

d_call: .
j_call: TRBJ2-2
clone_size: .
v_call: TRBV11-3
cdr3_nt: TGTGCCAGCAGCCTGGGGGTCTATCCGAACACCGGGGAGCTGTTTTTT
cdr3_aa: CASSLGVYPNTGELFF

d_call: TRBD2
j_call: TRBJ2-1
clone_size: .
v_call: TRBV10-1
cdr3_nt: TGCGCCAGCAGTGTTATAGCGGGAGGGGGTGAGCAGTTCTTC
cdr3_aa: CASSVIAGGGEQFF

d_call: .
j_call: TRBJ2-7
clone_size: few
v_call: TRBV12-3/TRBV12-4
cdr3_nt: TGTGCCAGCAGGTCACATGGGACCTACGAGCAGTACTTC
cdr3_aa: CASRSHGTYEQYF

d_call: .
j_call: TRBJ1-2
clone_size: .
v_call: TRBV12-3/TRBV12-4
cdr3_nt: TGTGCCAGCAGTCACGGGGGAAGGGTCTATGGCTACACCTTC
cdr3_aa: CASSHGGRVYGYTF

d_call: .
j_call: TRBJ2-2
clone_size: few
v_call: TRBV7-2
cdr3_nt: TGTGCCAGCAGCCCCCACCGGGGCAGCACCGGGGAGCTGTTTTTT
cdr3_aa: CASSPHRGSTGELFF

d_call: .
j_call: TRBJ1-6
clone_size: few
v_call: TRBV7-9
cdr3_nt: TGTGCCAGCAGCGATACCGGGACGGACTATAATTCACCCCTCCACTTT
cdr3_aa: CASSDTGTDYNSPLHF

d_call: .
j_call: TRBJ1-2
clone_size: few
v_call: TRBV5-1
cdr3_nt: TGCGCCAGCAGCAGGGACATCTCTAACTATGGCTACACCTTC
cdr3_aa: CASSRDISNYGYTF

d_call: TRBD1
j_call: TRBJ2-1
clone_size: many
v_call: TRBV12-3/TRBV12-4
cdr3_nt: TGTGCCAGTTACACAGGGGTATACAATGAGCAGTTCTTC
cdr3_aa: CASYTGVYNEQFF

d_call: TRBD1
j_call: TRBJ1-2
clone_size: .
v_call: TRBV12-3/TRBV12-4
cdr3_nt: TGTGCCAGCAGTCCGACAGGGTCCCCCGGGTATGGCTACACCTTC
cdr3_aa: CASSPTGSPGYGYTF

d_call: .
j_call: TRBJ2-3
clone_size: .
v_call: TRBV10-2
cdr3_nt: TGCGCCAGCAGTGAGGGGGTTCAGACCACAGATACGCAGTATTTT
cdr3_aa: CASSEGVQTTDTQYF

d_call: .
j_call: TRBJ1-2
clone_size: few
v_call: TRBV5-8
cdr3_nt: TGTGCCAGCAGCTTGGGGGCAACTAACTATGGCTACACCTTC
cdr3_aa: CASSLGATNYGYTF

d_call: .
j_call: TRBJ2-5
clone_size: few
v_call: TRBV10-3
cdr3_nt: TGTGCCATCGCTTTACAGGAGGGAGAGACCCAGTACTTC
cdr3_aa: CAIALQEGETQYF

d_call: .
j_call: TRBJ1-1
clone_size: few
v_call: TRBV7-9
cdr3_nt: TGTGCCAGCAGCTTATTCGCGGACACTGAAGCTTTCTTT
cdr3_aa: CASSLFADTEAFF

d_call: .
j_call: TRBJ2-3
clone_size: .
v_call: TRBV5-1
cdr3_nt: TGCGCCAGCAGCCCCCAGACTATGGGGGAGGTAGATACGCAGTATTTT
cdr3_aa: CASSPQTMGEVDTQYF

d_call: TRBD2
j_call: TRBJ2-7
clone_size: few
v_call: TRBV20-1
cdr3_nt: TGCAGTGCTAGAAAACTAGCGGGAGCCTACGAGCAGTACTTC
cdr3_aa: CSARKLAGAYEQYF

d_call: .
j_call: TRBJ2-7
clone_size: .
v_call: TRBV20-1
cdr3_nt: TGCAGTGCTAGAGGCATGGTCAGTCCCGACGAGCAGTACTTC
cdr3_aa: CSARGMVSPDEQYF

d_call: TRBD2
j_call: TRBJ2-2
clone_size: few
v_call: TRBV15
cdr3_nt: TGTGCCACCAGCAGAGGGGTCAGGACTAGCGGGAGGGACGGGGAGCTGTTTTTT
cdr3_aa: CATSRGVRTSGRDGELFF

d_call: TRBD2
j_call: TRBJ2-3
clone_size: .
v_call: TRBV5-4
cdr3_nt: TGTGCCAGCAGCTTCGGGGGGTCTTCCACAGATACGCAGTATTTT
cdr3_aa: CASSFGGSSTDTQYF

d_call: TRBD1
j_call: TRBJ1-3
clone_size: few
v_call: TRBV7-8
cdr3_nt: TGTGCCAGCAGCTTAGCCCGGGACAGGGGAAACACCATATATTTT
cdr3_aa: CASSLARDRGNTIYF

d_call: TRBD2
j_call: TRBJ2-1
clone_size: .
v_call: TRBV5-1
cdr3_nt: TGCGCCAGCAAACGCATAGCGGGAGATTCCAATGAGCAGTTCTTC
cdr3_aa: CASKRIAGDSNEQFF

d_call: .
j_call: TRBJ2-3
clone_size: .
v_call: TRBV24-1
cdr3_nt: TGTGCCACCAGTGATTCCTGGCGGGCAGGGTCCGCAGATACGCAGTATTTT
cdr3_aa: CATSDSWRAGSADTQYF

d_call: TRBD2
j_call: TRBJ2-1
clone_size: .
v_call: TRBV4-1
cdr3_nt: TGCGCCAGCAGCCAAATGGCTAGCGGGACGTCCTACAATGAGCAGTTCTTC
cdr3_aa: CASSQMASGTSYNEQFF